This is a list of T cell receptor beta chains from one sample in a study of T-cell reconstitution after alpha-beta-depleted transplantation in children. Each CDR3 protein is one row after TCRdb ran MiXCR on the PCR reads. The repertoire holds 150,000 to 250,000 distinct CDR3 sequences, with about 14% as singletons. This material consisted of PBMCs from the stem cell graft donor, taken from the stem cell graft. These receptors originate from a human donor who donated a stem cell graft to a child with acute lymphoblastic leukemia. The CDR3 runs from the conserved cysteine through the conserved F or W. Fields, in order: CDR3 protein, CDR3 DNA, D gene, J gene, V gene, clone size. A D gene is named only where the DNA matches it firmly. Clone size is given for some rows only: seen once, a few or many times, or a class if the clone is expanded.

CDR3aa: CAISDYHGGSSTEAFF; CDR3nt: TGTGCCATCAGTGACTATCACGGTGGGAGTAGCACTGAAGCTTTCTTT; d_gene: NA; j_gene: TRBJ1-1; v_gene: TRBV10-3; abundance: many
CDR3aa: CASSRTSGTDEQFF; CDR3nt: TGTGCCAGCAGCCGGACTAGCGGGACAGATGAGCAGTTCTTC; d_gene: TRBD2; j_gene: TRBJ2-1; v_gene: TRBV11-1; abundance: many
CDR3aa: CASSLSTAYEQYF; CDR3nt: TGCGCCAGCAGCTTATCGACAGCCTACGAGCAGTACTTC; d_gene: NA; j_gene: TRBJ2-7; v_gene: TRBV5-1; abundance: NA
CDR3aa: CASSPGTLGLRSEQYF; CDR3nt: TGCGCCAGCAGCCCGGGGACTTTGGGTCTACGTAGCGAGCAGTACTTC; d_gene: NA; j_gene: TRBJ2-7; v_gene: TRBV5-1; abundance: many
CDR3aa: CASSTDRLKPQHF; CDR3nt: TGTGCCAGCAGCACGGATAGACTTAAGCCCCAGCATTTT; d_gene: NA; j_gene: TRBJ1-5; v_gene: TRBV12-3/TRBV12-4; abundance: NA
CDR3aa: CSAKLAGPYNEQFF; CDR3nt: TGCAGTGCCAAACTAGCGGGCCCTTACAATGAGCAGTTCTTC; d_gene: TRBD2; j_gene: TRBJ2-1; v_gene: TRBV20-1; abundance: many
CDR3aa: CAIRPSQRGGDRYNEQFF; CDR3nt: TGTGCCATCAGACCCTCCCAAAGGGGTGGTGATCGCTACAATGAGCAGTTCTTC; d_gene: NA; j_gene: TRBJ2-1; v_gene: TRBV10-3; abundance: many
CDR3aa: CASTLLAGAYNEQFF; CDR3nt: TGTGCCAGCACCTTACTAGCGGGAGCTTACAATGAGCAGTTCTTC; d_gene: TRBD2; j_gene: TRBJ2-1; v_gene: TRBV28; abundance: NA
CDR3aa: CASSLTHTAYTGELFF; CDR3nt: TGCGCCAGCAGCTTGACTCATACGGCCTACACCGGGGAGCTGTTTTTT; d_gene: NA; j_gene: TRBJ2-2; v_gene: TRBV5-1; abundance: many
CDR3aa: CSSSPAGYGYTF; CDR3nt: TGCAGCTCTAGTCCAGCCGGCTATGGCTACACCTTC; d_gene: NA; j_gene: TRBJ1-2; v_gene: TRBV29-1; abundance: many
CDR3aa: CASSQTSGLAAYNEQFF; CDR3nt: TGCGCCAGTTCTCAAACCTCGGGACTAGCGGCCTACAATGAGCAGTTCTTC; d_gene: TRBD2; j_gene: TRBJ2-1; v_gene: TRBV5-1; abundance: many
CDR3aa: CASSPRWDGLGEQYF; CDR3nt: TGTGCCAGCAGTCCCCGATGGGATGGGCTTGGGGAGCAGTACTTC; d_gene: NA; j_gene: TRBJ2-7; v_gene: TRBV27; abundance: NA
CDR3aa: CSGDWDTNEQFF; CDR3nt: TGCAGCGGAGATTGGGACACCAATGAGCAGTTCTTC; d_gene: NA; j_gene: TRBJ2-1; v_gene: TRBV29-1; abundance: NA
CDR3aa: CASSQDSSGRSKNIQYF; CDR3nt: TGTGCCAGCAGCCAAGATAGCAGCGGGCGGTCCAAAAACATTCAGTACTTC; d_gene: NA; j_gene: TRBJ2-4; v_gene: TRBV4-2; abundance: NA
CDR3aa: CASSPGDLGWQYF; CDR3nt: TGCGCCAGTAGCCCCGGGGACCTAGGGTGGCAGTACTTC; d_gene: NA; j_gene: TRBJ2-7; v_gene: TRBV5-1; abundance: many
CDR3aa: CASSPTGDRDTQYF; CDR3nt: TGTGCCAGCTCACCTACAGGGGATCGCGATACGCAGTATTTT; d_gene: TRBD1; j_gene: TRBJ2-3; v_gene: TRBV18; abundance: many
CDR3aa: CSTARLAGGYNEQFF; CDR3nt: TGCAGCACCGCGAGACTAGCGGGGGGCTACAATGAGCAGTTCTTC; d_gene: TRBD2; j_gene: TRBJ2-1; v_gene: TRBV29-1; abundance: many
CDR3aa: CASSPDSFLGSPLHF; CDR3nt: TGCGCCAGCAGCCCCGACAGCTTTCTAGGTTCACCCCTCCACTTT; d_gene: NA; j_gene: TRBJ1-6; v_gene: TRBV4-1; abundance: many
CDR3aa: CSASLAEQETQYF; CDR3nt: TGCAGTGCTAGCCTAGCGGAACAAGAGACCCAGTACTTC; d_gene: TRBD2; j_gene: TRBJ2-5; v_gene: TRBV20-1; abundance: many
CDR3aa: CASSFTAHDQYF; CDR3nt: TGTGCCAGCAGCTTTACCGCCCACGATCAGTACTTC; d_gene: NA; j_gene: TRBJ2-7; v_gene: TRBV7-9; abundance: many
CDR3aa: CSVATPSSYNEQFF; CDR3nt: TGCAGCGTTGCTACTCCGAGCTCCTACAATGAGCAGTTCTTC; d_gene: NA; j_gene: TRBJ2-1; v_gene: TRBV29-1; abundance: many
CDR3aa: CASSDGLQYGYTF; CDR3nt: TGTGCCAGCAGTGACGGGTTGCAGTATGGCTACACCTTC; d_gene: NA; j_gene: TRBJ1-2; v_gene: TRBV6-4; abundance: NA
CDR3aa: CASKSTGYGYTF; CDR3nt: TGCGCCAGCAAATCGACAGGCTATGGCTACACCTTC; d_gene: NA; j_gene: TRBJ1-2; v_gene: TRBV4-1; abundance: many
CDR3aa: CAWSEGQGDTQYF; CDR3nt: TGTGCCTGGAGTGAGGGCCAAGGGGATACGCAGTATTTT; d_gene: NA; j_gene: TRBJ2-3; v_gene: TRBV30; abundance: many
CDR3aa: CASSGSGYNEQFF; CDR3nt: TGTGCCAGCAGCGGGAGCGGGTACAATGAGCAGTTCTTC; d_gene: NA; j_gene: TRBJ2-1; v_gene: TRBV12-3/TRBV12-4; abundance: many
CDR3aa: CSARAFGTSGTEQYF; CDR3nt: TGCAGTGCTAGGGCCTTCGGGACTAGCGGGACCGAGCAGTACTTC; d_gene: TRBD2; j_gene: TRBJ2-7; v_gene: TRBV20-1; abundance: NA
CDR3aa: CASSFTSTSTSGIDNEQFF; CDR3nt: TGTGCCAGCAGCTTCACAAGTACCTCAACTAGCGGGATCGACAATGAGCAGTTCTTC; d_gene: TRBD2; j_gene: TRBJ2-1; v_gene: TRBV7-8; abundance: few
CDR3aa: CASSPGRGREKLFF; CDR3nt: TGTGCCAGCAGTCCTGGGCGGGGGCGGGAAAAACTGTTTTTT; d_gene: NA; j_gene: TRBJ1-4; v_gene: TRBV28; abundance: many
CDR3aa: CASMKGSSSYNEQFF; CDR3nt: TGCGCCAGCATGAAGGGGTCAAGCTCCTACAATGAGCAGTTCTTC; d_gene: NA; j_gene: TRBJ2-1; v_gene: TRBV5-1; abundance: many
CDR3aa: CSATGNNYEQYF; CDR3nt: TGCAGTGCTACCGGGAACAACTACGAGCAGTACTTC; d_gene: NA; j_gene: TRBJ2-7; v_gene: TRBV20-1; abundance: many
CDR3aa: CSAVVSDLAGEQYF; CDR3nt: TGCAGTGCTGTAGTAAGCGACTTAGCGGGAGAGCAGTACTTC; d_gene: TRBD2; j_gene: TRBJ2-7; v_gene: TRBV20-1; abundance: many
CDR3aa: CASKEGLADLDTNEQFF; CDR3nt: TGTGCCAGCAAAGAGGGACTAGCGGACCTCGACACGAATGAGCAGTTCTTC; d_gene: TRBD2; j_gene: TRBJ2-1; v_gene: TRBV12-3/TRBV12-4; abundance: many
CDR3aa: CASSISTEAFF; CDR3nt: TGCGCCAGCAGCATTAGCACTGAAGCTTTCTTT; d_gene: NA; j_gene: TRBJ1-1; v_gene: TRBV5-1; abundance: many
CDR3aa: CASAQGIAYNEQFF; CDR3nt: TGCGCCAGCGCCCAGGGGATCGCCTACAATGAGCAGTTCTTC; d_gene: NA; j_gene: TRBJ2-1; v_gene: TRBV5-1; abundance: many
CDR3aa: CASSSQWTGDHGYTF; CDR3nt: TGCGCCAGCAGCTCGCAATGGACAGGGGATCATGGCTACACCTTC; d_gene: TRBD1; j_gene: TRBJ1-2; v_gene: TRBV5-1; abundance: many
CDR3aa: CASSLEPGQGSYEQYF; CDR3nt: TGTGCCAGCAGCCTGGAACCGGGACAGGGTTCCTACGAGCAGTACTTC; d_gene: TRBD1; j_gene: TRBJ2-7; v_gene: TRBV5-4; abundance: NA
CDR3aa: CATSQGSEQFF; CDR3nt: TGTGCCACTTCACAGGGCTCTGAGCAGTTCTTC; d_gene: NA; j_gene: TRBJ2-1; v_gene: TRBV10-3; abundance: many
CDR3aa: CAWSGIGTQGGEQYF; CDR3nt: TGTGCCTGGAGTGGTATCGGGACCCAGGGCGGCGAGCAGTACTTC; d_gene: NA; j_gene: TRBJ2-7; v_gene: TRBV30; abundance: many
CDR3aa: CATAAGGGGANVLTF; CDR3nt: TGTGCCACCGCGGCAGGGGGAGGTGGGGCCAACGTCCTGACTTTC; d_gene: NA; j_gene: TRBJ2-6; v_gene: TRBV10-3; abundance: many
CDR3aa: CASSLVLAVSYNEQFF; CDR3nt: TGTGCCAGCAGCTTGGTACTAGCGGTTTCCTACAATGAGCAGTTCTTC; d_gene: TRBD2; j_gene: TRBJ2-1; v_gene: TRBV5-5; abundance: many
CDR3aa: CASSRTGQGGETQYF; CDR3nt: TGCGCCAGCAGCCGAACCGGACAGGGGGGAGAGACCCAGTACTTC; d_gene: TRBD1; j_gene: TRBJ2-5; v_gene: TRBV5-1; abundance: medium-sized
CDR3aa: CACQQGWGRDNEQFF; CDR3nt: TGTGCCTGTCAGCAGGGATGGGGAAGGGACAATGAGCAGTTCTTC; d_gene: NA; j_gene: TRBJ2-1; v_gene: TRBV19; abundance: many
CDR3aa: CASSSTGSGYYEQYF; CDR3nt: TGCGCCAGCAGCTCAACAGGGAGTGGGTACTACGAGCAGTACTTC; d_gene: NA; j_gene: TRBJ2-7; v_gene: TRBV5-1; abundance: NA
CDR3aa: CASSLAVAGDNEQFF; CDR3nt: TGTGCCAGCAGCTTGGCGGTAGCGGGGGACAATGAGCAGTTCTTC; d_gene: TRBD2; j_gene: TRBJ2-1; v_gene: TRBV7-9; abundance: many
CDR3aa: CASSLRDGYGYTF; CDR3nt: TGTGCCAGCAGCCTCCGGGACGGCTATGGCTACACCTTC; d_gene: NA; j_gene: TRBJ1-2; v_gene: TRBV5-5; abundance: many
CDR3aa: CASSPRSALTGTGGISF; CDR3nt: TGTGCCAGCTCACCACGAAGTGCCTTAACCGGGACAGGGGGGATTAGTTTT; d_gene: TRBD1; j_gene: TRBJ1-4; v_gene: TRBV18; abundance: NA
CDR3aa: CASSPIGGIRTLPNNEQFF; CDR3nt: TGTGCCAGCAGCCCAATCGGGGGCATACGGACTCTCCCCAACAATGAGCAGTTCTTC; d_gene: NA; j_gene: TRBJ2-1; v_gene: TRBV6-4; abundance: NA
CDR3aa: CASSPGLAGELEQFF; CDR3nt: TGCGCCAGCAGCCCCGGACTAGCGGGAGAACTTGAGCAGTTCTTC; d_gene: TRBD2; j_gene: TRBJ2-1; v_gene: TRBV5-1; abundance: NA
CDR3aa: CSARDFSGARNTEAFF; CDR3nt: TGCAGTGCTAGAGATTTTTCAGGGGCTCGGAACACTGAAGCTTTCTTT; d_gene: NA; j_gene: TRBJ1-1; v_gene: TRBV20-1; abundance: many
CDR3aa: CASMRGPGGELFF; CDR3nt: TGTGCTAGCATGCGGGGGCCGGGCGGGGAGCTGTTTTTT; d_gene: NA; j_gene: TRBJ2-2; v_gene: TRBV7-7; abundance: many